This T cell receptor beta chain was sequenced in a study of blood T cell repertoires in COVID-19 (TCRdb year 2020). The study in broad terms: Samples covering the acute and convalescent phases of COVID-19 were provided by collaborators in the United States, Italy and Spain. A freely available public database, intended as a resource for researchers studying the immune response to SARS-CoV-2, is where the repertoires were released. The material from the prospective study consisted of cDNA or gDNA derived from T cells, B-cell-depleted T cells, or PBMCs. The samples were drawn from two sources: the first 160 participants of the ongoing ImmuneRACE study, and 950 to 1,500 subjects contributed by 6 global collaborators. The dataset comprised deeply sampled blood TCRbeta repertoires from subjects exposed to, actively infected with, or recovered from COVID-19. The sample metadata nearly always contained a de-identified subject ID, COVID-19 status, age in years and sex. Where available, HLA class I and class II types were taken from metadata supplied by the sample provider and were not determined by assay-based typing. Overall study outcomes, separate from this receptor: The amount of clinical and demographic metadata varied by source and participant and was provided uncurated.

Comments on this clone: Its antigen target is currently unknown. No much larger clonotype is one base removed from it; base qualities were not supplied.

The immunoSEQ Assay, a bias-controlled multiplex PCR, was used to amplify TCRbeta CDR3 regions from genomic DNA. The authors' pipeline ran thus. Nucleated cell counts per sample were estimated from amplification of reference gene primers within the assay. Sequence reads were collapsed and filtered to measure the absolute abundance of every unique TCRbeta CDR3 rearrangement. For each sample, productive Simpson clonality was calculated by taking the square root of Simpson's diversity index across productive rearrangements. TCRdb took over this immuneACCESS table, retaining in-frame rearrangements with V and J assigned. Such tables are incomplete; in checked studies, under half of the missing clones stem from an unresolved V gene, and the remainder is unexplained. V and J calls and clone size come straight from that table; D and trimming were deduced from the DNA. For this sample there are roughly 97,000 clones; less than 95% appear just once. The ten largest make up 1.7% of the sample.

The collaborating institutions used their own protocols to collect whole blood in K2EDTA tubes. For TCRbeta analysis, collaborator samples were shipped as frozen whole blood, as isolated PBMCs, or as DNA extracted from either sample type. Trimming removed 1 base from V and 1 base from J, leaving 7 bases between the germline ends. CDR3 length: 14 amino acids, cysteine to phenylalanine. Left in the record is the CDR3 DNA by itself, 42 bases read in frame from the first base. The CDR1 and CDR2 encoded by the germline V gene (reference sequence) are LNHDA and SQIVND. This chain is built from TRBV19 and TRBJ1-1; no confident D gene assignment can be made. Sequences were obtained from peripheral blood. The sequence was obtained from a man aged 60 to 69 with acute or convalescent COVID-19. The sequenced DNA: TGTGCCAGTAGTATAGGGAGAGAGAACACTGAAGCTTTCTTT. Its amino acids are CASSIGRENTEAFF.